This T cell receptor beta chain was sequenced for a study of blood T cells in healthy people across ages. Study results and caveats: Lack of knowledge of donor CMV status possibly confounded expanded clonotype changes. Diversity estimates drawn from one million T cells were deemed underestimates.

This clonotype was detected once. Its antigen remains unidentified. Germline V gene lookup returns CDR1 DFQATT and CDR2 SNEGSKA (reference sequence). CDR3 length: 14 residues. The germline V and J ends were trimmed by 5 bases and 4 bases, with 17 bases remaining between them. A second PCR of 7 to 11 cycles used a sample-barcoded 5' primer and a J-beta primer mix. TCRdb re-called the 5' RACE reads with MiXCR, one entry per CDR3 protein. Of around 1.5 million distinct CDR3 sequences listed, around 35% are singletons. This clonotype was obtained from a woman aged 25 to 39 in good health. The sequenced material came from blood. This sequence joins TRBV20-1 and TRBJ1-1; no reliable D call. The CDR3 is CSAASSGPGTEAFF. CDR3 in DNA: TGCAGTGCTGCCAGCTCGGGCCCCGGCACTGAAGCTTTCTTT.